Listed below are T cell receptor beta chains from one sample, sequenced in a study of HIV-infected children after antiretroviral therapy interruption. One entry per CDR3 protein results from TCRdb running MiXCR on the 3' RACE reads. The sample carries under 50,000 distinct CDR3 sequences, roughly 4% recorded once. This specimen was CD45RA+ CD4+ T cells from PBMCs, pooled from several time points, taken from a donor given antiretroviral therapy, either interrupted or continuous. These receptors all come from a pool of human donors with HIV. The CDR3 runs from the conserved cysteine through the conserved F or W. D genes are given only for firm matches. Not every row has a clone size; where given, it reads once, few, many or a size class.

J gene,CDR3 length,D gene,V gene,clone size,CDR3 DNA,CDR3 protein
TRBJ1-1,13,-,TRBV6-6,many,TGTGCCAGCAGGACGGGACTTGACACTGAAGCTTTCTTT,CASRTGLDTEAFF
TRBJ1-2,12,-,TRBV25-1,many,TGTGCCAGCAGACAGGGCTACTATGGCTACACCTTC,CASRQGYYGYTF
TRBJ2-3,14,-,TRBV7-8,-,TGTGCCAGCAGCTTAGACAGGGCCCAGGGTACGCAGTATTTT,CASSLDRAQGTQYF
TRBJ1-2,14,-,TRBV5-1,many,TGCGCCAGCAGCTTGGAAGGCTCCACCTACGGCTACACCTTC,CASSLEGSTYGYTF
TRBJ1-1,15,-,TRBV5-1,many,TGCGCCAGCAGCTTGAACGGGGATATGAACACTGAAGCTTTCTTT,CASSLNGDMNTEAFF
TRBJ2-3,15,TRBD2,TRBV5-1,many,TGCGCCAGCAGCTGGGGTAGCGGGGGCCTCGATGCGCAGTATTTT,CASSWGSGGLDAQYF
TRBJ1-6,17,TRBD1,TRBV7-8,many,TGTGCCAGCAGCTTAGCGATCGCAGGGGGCCTAAATTCACCCCTCCACTTT,CASSLAIAGGLNSPLHF
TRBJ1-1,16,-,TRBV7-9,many,TGTGCCAGCAGCTTAGGAGTTTCGGGGGCGAACACTGAAGCTTTCTTT,CASSLGVSGANTEAFF
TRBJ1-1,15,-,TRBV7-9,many,TGTGCCAGCACCCTACGAGGGGGAGGGGACACTGAAGCTTTCTTT,CASTLRGGGDTEAFF
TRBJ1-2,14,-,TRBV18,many,TGTGCCAGCTCACCACCCGGAGGGATCTATGGCTACACCTTC,CASSPPGGIYGYTF
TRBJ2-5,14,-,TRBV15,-,TGTGCCACCAGCCTCGGGACCCAAAAAGAGACCCAGTACTTC,CATSLGTQKETQYF
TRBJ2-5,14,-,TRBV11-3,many,TGTGCCAGCAGCTTCTGGCCCGGAGAAGAGACCCAGTACTTC,CASSFWPGEETQYF
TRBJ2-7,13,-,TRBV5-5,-,TGTGCCAGCAGCTTGAGACGGTCCTACGAGCAGTACTTC,CASSLRRSYEQYF
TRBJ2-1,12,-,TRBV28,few,TGTGCCAGCAGTTTACGGCACAATGAGCAGTTCTTC,CASSLRHNEQFF